The rows below give T cell receptor beta chains drawn from one sample of a study of T-cell memory formation after mild COVID-19. TCRdb reprocessed the 5' RACE reads with MiXCR, giving one entry per CDR3 protein. The sample lists approximately 170,000 distinct CDR3 sequences; over 10% were seen once. The sample taken for sequencing was PBMCs or a T cell subset sorted from them (not recorded which). The receptors stem from a man between 18 and 35 years old who had mild COVID-19 (a few samples of this study predate the infection). Cell type and time point are not known. The CDR3 runs from the conserved cysteine through the conserved F or W. The D gene is left open where the match is weak. Rows may omit the clone size; those that give it use once, few, many or a size class.

clone size: few
J gene: TRBJ2-1
V gene: TRBV7-3
D gene: .
CDR3 DNA: TGTGCCAGCAGCAAGAGCCTAGGAGAGCAGTTCTTC
CDR3 protein: CASSKSLGEQFF

clone size: .
J gene: TRBJ1-1
V gene: TRBV7-8
D gene: TRBD1
CDR3 DNA: TGTGCCAGCAGCTCCCCGGACAGGGAAGCTTTCTTT
CDR3 protein: CASSSPDREAFF

clone size: few
J gene: TRBJ2-1
V gene: TRBV5-5
D gene: .
CDR3 DNA: TGTGCCAGCAGCTTCCGCATGCATGAGCAGTTCTTC
CDR3 protein: CASSFRMHEQFF

clone size: .
J gene: TRBJ1-5
V gene: TRBV6-1
D gene: TRBD1
CDR3 DNA: TGTGCCAGCACCTCCGGACAGGGGGCTGAGCCCCAGCATTTT
CDR3 protein: CASTSGQGAEPQHF

clone size: few
J gene: TRBJ1-3
V gene: TRBV7-9
D gene: .
CDR3 DNA: TGTGCCAGCAGCGCTACGTTTGTCGCGGGAGGAAACACCATATATTTT
CDR3 protein: CASSATFVAGGNTIYF

clone size: .
J gene: TRBJ2-5
V gene: TRBV5-1
D gene: TRBD2
CDR3 DNA: TGCGCCAGCTCCCCCGGGGGGGCTCGGGAGACCCAGTACTTC
CDR3 protein: CASSPGGARETQYF

clone size: many
J gene: TRBJ2-1
V gene: TRBV4-2
D gene: TRBD2
CDR3 DNA: TGTGCCAGCAGCCAAGATGGGAGGGGAGCGTACAATGAGCAGTTCTTC
CDR3 protein: CASSQDGRGAYNEQFF

clone size: .
J gene: TRBJ2-3
V gene: TRBV4-3
D gene: TRBD1
CDR3 DNA: TGCGCCAGCAGCCAAGTTGCAGGGGGCTACGATACGCAGTATTTT
CDR3 protein: CASSQVAGGYDTQYF

clone size: .
J gene: TRBJ2-1
V gene: TRBV7-3
D gene: .
CDR3 DNA: TGTGCCAGCAGCAGCGACCCGCAGGGGGAGCAGTTCTTC
CDR3 protein: CASSSDPQGEQFF

clone size: .
J gene: TRBJ1-1
V gene: TRBV18
D gene: .
CDR3 DNA: TGTGCCAGCTCACCAACGACCCTCGGTACTGAAGCTTTCTTT
CDR3 protein: CASSPTTLGTEAFF

clone size: .
J gene: TRBJ2-7
V gene: TRBV7-9
D gene: TRBD1
CDR3 DNA: TGTGCCAGCAGCTACGGACAGGGGGCAGACGAGCAGTACTTC
CDR3 protein: CASSYGQGADEQYF

clone size: .
J gene: TRBJ2-4
V gene: TRBV7-2
D gene: .
CDR3 DNA: TGTGCCAGCAGCTTAGCGGAGAGCCGTGCCAAAAACATTCAGTACTTC
CDR3 protein: CASSLAESRAKNIQYF

clone size: few
J gene: TRBJ2-5
V gene: TRBV6-5
D gene: .
CDR3 DNA: TGTGCCAGCAGTTACGCAGACCCGGAGACCCAGTACTTC
CDR3 protein: CASSYADPETQYF

clone size: .
J gene: TRBJ1-2
V gene: TRBV6-5
D gene: .
CDR3 DNA: TGTGCCAGCAGCCCCGGAGAGGCCTTTAACTATGGCTACACCTTC
CDR3 protein: CASSPGEAFNYGYTF

clone size: .
J gene: TRBJ2-1
V gene: TRBV5-1
D gene: TRBD2
CDR3 DNA: TGCGCCAGCAGCTGGGGACTAGCGGGGGGCAATGAGCAGTTCTTC
CDR3 protein: CASSWGLAGGNEQFF

clone size: .
J gene: TRBJ1-2
V gene: TRBV12-3/TRBV12-4
D gene: .
CDR3 DNA: TGTGCCAGCAGTTTTGCGGGCCCCAGTGGAGGCTACACCTTC
CDR3 protein: CASSFAGPSGGYTF

clone size: few
J gene: TRBJ2-3
V gene: TRBV28
D gene: TRBD2
CDR3 DNA: TGTGCCAGCAGCCACCAGCGGGGGAGCACAGATACGCAGTATTTT
CDR3 protein: CASSHQRGSTDTQYF

clone size: few
J gene: TRBJ2-7
V gene: TRBV7-2
D gene: TRBD1
CDR3 DNA: TGTGCCAGCGGCACAGCAGGGGGCAACGAGCAGTACTTC
CDR3 protein: CASGTAGGNEQYF

clone size: .
J gene: TRBJ2-3
V gene: TRBV7-2
D gene: .
CDR3 DNA: TGTGCCAGCAGCTTAGCACGGGGACACCTGACAGATACGCAGTATTTT
CDR3 protein: CASSLARGHLTDTQYF

clone size: .
J gene: TRBJ1-4
V gene: TRBV19
D gene: .
CDR3 DNA: TGTGCCAGTAGCTCAGGGTTGGAAAAACTGTTTTTT
CDR3 protein: CASSSGLEKLFF

clone size: few
J gene: TRBJ2-7
V gene: TRBV6-1
D gene: .
CDR3 DNA: TGTGCCAGCAAACTCGGAGCACAGCTGGGATACGAGCAGTACTTC
CDR3 protein: CASKLGAQLGYEQYF

clone size: .
J gene: TRBJ2-6
V gene: TRBV10-3
D gene: .
CDR3 DNA: TGTGCCATCAGTGAGTCACGGCTCTCTGGGGCCAACGTCCTGACTTTC
CDR3 protein: CAISESRLSGANVLTF

clone size: .
J gene: TRBJ1-1
V gene: TRBV20-1
D gene: .
CDR3 DNA: TGCAGTGCTAGAGGTTTGGCGGAGAACACTGAAGCTTTCTTT
CDR3 protein: CSARGLAENTEAFF

clone size: few
J gene: TRBJ2-3
V gene: TRBV5-4
D gene: TRBD2
CDR3 DNA: TGTGCCAGCAGCGCCGGGACTAGCGGGGGTAATACGCAGTATTTT
CDR3 protein: CASSAGTSGGNTQYF

clone size: .
J gene: TRBJ1-1
V gene: TRBV6-5
D gene: .
CDR3 DNA: TGTGCCAGCAGTTTCCCCGGCAGCCCTGAAGCTTTCTTT
CDR3 protein: CASSFPGSPEAFF

clone size: few
J gene: TRBJ2-7
V gene: TRBV6-2/TRBV6-3
D gene: .
CDR3 DNA: TGTGCCAGCAGGACACACGGGGGCCCCTCCGAGCAGTACTTC
CDR3 protein: CASRTHGGPSEQYF

clone size: .
J gene: TRBJ1-5
V gene: TRBV6-4
D gene: .
CDR3 DNA: TGTGCCAGCAAATTTAATCAGCCCCAGCATTTT
CDR3 protein: CASKFNQPQHF

clone size: .
J gene: TRBJ2-2
V gene: TRBV5-6
D gene: TRBD2
CDR3 DNA: TGTGCCAGCAGCTCGGGGACTAGGAGGGGCACCGGGGAGCTGTTTTTT
CDR3 protein: CASSSGTRRGTGELFF

clone size: once
J gene: TRBJ1-2
V gene: TRBV6-5
D gene: .
CDR3 DNA: TGTGCCAGCAGTTACGCAGATAACTATGGCTACACCTTC
CDR3 protein: CASSYADNYGYTF

clone size: .
J gene: TRBJ1-1
V gene: TRBV29-1
D gene: .
CDR3 DNA: TGCAGCGCCCAACACAGGGCGGACACTGAAGCTTTCTTT
CDR3 protein: CSAQHRADTEAFF

clone size: few
J gene: TRBJ1-5
V gene: TRBV5-1
D gene: TRBD1
CDR3 DNA: TGCGCCAGCAGCTTGGGGACAGGCACTCAGCCCCAGCATTTT
CDR3 protein: CASSLGTGTQPQHF

clone size: few
J gene: TRBJ1-1
V gene: TRBV20-1
D gene: .
CDR3 DNA: TGCAGTGCTCTCGGTGGGGGCATGAACACTGAAGCTTTCTTT
CDR3 protein: CSALGGGMNTEAFF

clone size: few
J gene: TRBJ1-2
V gene: TRBV11-2
D gene: TRBD1
CDR3 DNA: TGTGCCAGCAGCTCGCTAACGGACAGGCCAGGCTACACCTTC
CDR3 protein: CASSSLTDRPGYTF

clone size: few
J gene: TRBJ1-4
V gene: TRBV7-9
D gene: .
CDR3 DNA: TGTGCCAGCAGCCCGGGACGGGATGAAAAACTGTTTTTT
CDR3 protein: CASSPGRDEKLFF

clone size: few
J gene: TRBJ1-6
V gene: TRBV4-3
D gene: .
CDR3 DNA: TGCGCCAGCAGCCAAGATAGGGACATAAGCTCACCCCTCCACTTT
CDR3 protein: CASSQDRDISSPLHF

clone size: .
J gene: TRBJ2-3
V gene: TRBV5-4
D gene: .
CDR3 DNA: TGTGCCAGCAGCCAGGACGCGACAGTCGTTACGCAGTATTTT
CDR3 protein: CASSQDATVVTQYF

clone size: .
J gene: TRBJ1-6
V gene: TRBV5-1
D gene: .
CDR3 DNA: TGCGCCAGCAGCTTGGGGGGCGCAGCTACTAATTCACCCCTCCACTTT
CDR3 protein: CASSLGGAATNSPLHF

clone size: many
J gene: TRBJ2-5
V gene: TRBV5-1
D gene: .
CDR3 DNA: TGCGCCAGCAGTTTGGGGGACCCCCAAGAGACCCAGTACTTC
CDR3 protein: CASSLGDPQETQYF

clone size: few
J gene: TRBJ1-2
V gene: TRBV7-2
D gene: TRBD1
CDR3 DNA: TGTGCCAGCAGCTTCACGGACAGGTTGGCCTATGGCTACACCTTC
CDR3 protein: CASSFTDRLAYGYTF

clone size: many
J gene: TRBJ2-5
V gene: TRBV6-2/TRBV6-3
D gene: TRBD1
CDR3 DNA: TGTGCCAGCAGTTATGGAGACAGGGATCCGGAGACCCAGTACTTC
CDR3 protein: CASSYGDRDPETQYF

clone size: few
J gene: TRBJ1-2
V gene: TRBV7-2
D gene: TRBD1
CDR3 DNA: TGTGCCAGCAGCTGGGACAGGGGCAATTATGGCTACACCTTC
CDR3 protein: CASSWDRGNYGYTF

clone size: few
J gene: TRBJ1-5
V gene: TRBV4-1
D gene: TRBD1
CDR3 DNA: TGCGCCAGCAGCCAAGATTCGGGGACAGGCAATCAGCCCCAGCATTTT
CDR3 protein: CASSQDSGTGNQPQHF